The 25 T cell receptor beta chains listed next were all sequenced from one sample in a study of cytomegalovirus exposure and HLA in healthy donors. Use of 60 Vbeta and 13 Jbeta primers characterized the PCR. Produced via immunoSEQ multiplex PCR; TCRdb's table is partial and in-frame only. The repertoire has 180,000 or so clones, 76% of them found once; the top ten carry about 2.5%. The sequenced sample consisted of PBMCs. Source of these receptors: a woman aged 25 to 39 in good health and CMV-seropositive.

The CDR3 DNA sequence: TGTGCCAGCAGCTTTGGAGGCGAGCAGTACTTC. As protein: CASSFGGEQYF. The rearrangement links TRBV7-9 to TRBJ2-7, with D perhaps TRBD2 (5 bases). Trimming shortened V by 3 bases and J by 6 bases, and 6 bases separated the two germline ends. CDR1 and CDR2 (germline): SEHNR, FQNEAQ (reference sequence). The CDR3 runs to 11 residues.

The J gene is TRBJ2-7, the V gene TRBV29-1; tentatively, D is TRBD2 (5 bases). Trimming took off 3 bases at V and 2 bases at J, with 14 bases between the two ends. This CDR3 is built from 14 residues. From germline, CDR1 is SQVTM and CDR2 ANQGSEA. CDR3 residues: CSVDWTGNAYEQYF. The CDR3 DNA reads TGCAGCGTTGATTGGACGGGGAACGCCTACGAGCAGTACTTC.

This sequence joins TRBV6-1 and TRBJ2-7; tentatively, D is TRBD1 (6 bases). The CDR3 runs to 14 residues. CDR1 MNHNS and CDR2 SASEGT come from the germline V gene. The V and J ends lost 10 bases and 2 bases respectively, with 18 bases between them. The chain's CDR3 is CATRERQVPYEQYF. The CDR3 DNA sequence: TGTGCCACCAGGGAACGACAGGTCCCCTACGAGCAGTACTTC.

J is TRBJ2-5 and V is TRBV19, with 11 bases identical to TRBD2. Germline V CDR1 and CDR2: LNHDA, SQIVND (reference sequence). V was clipped by 5 bases and J by 2 bases; unmatched bases: 4. This CDR3 spans 15 amino acids. CDR3 sequence reads: CASSGRLAGQETQYF. The CDR3 DNA reads as TGTGCCAGTAGTGGACGACTAGCGGGGCAAGAGACCCAGTACTTC.

V gene TRBV5-6 combines with J gene TRBJ1-1, with 10 bases lining up with TRBD1. CDR3 length: 13 amino acids. J lost 11 bases, V lost 0 bases, and 4 bases had no gene match. The germline V gene has CDR1 SGHDT and CDR2 YYEEEE. The CDR3 loop reads CASSLGQGAFAFF. Written as DNA, the CDR3 is TGTGCCAGCAGCTTGGGACAGGGGGCTTTCGCTTTCTTT.

J is TRBJ2-5 and V is TRBV27, with D tentatively TRBD2 (7 bases). The germline V and J ends were trimmed by 4 bases and 6 bases, with 12 bases remaining between them. CDR3 size: 13 residues. Germline loops: CDR1 MNHEY, CDR2 SMNVEV (reference sequence). The CDR3: CASSWGGVKTQYF. The CDR3, as DNA: TGTGCCAGCAGTTGGGGGGGCGTGAAGACCCAGTACTTC.

V usage is TRBV9 and J usage is TRBJ2-3, with D possibly matching TRBD1 (6 bases). V dropped 4 bases and J dropped 5 bases, with 14 bases sitting between them. Germline V gene data show CDR1 as SGDLS and CDR2 as YYNGEE. The CDR3 has 14 amino acids. CDR3 sequence reads: CASSWGLSLDTQYF. In DNA, the CDR3 is TGTGCCAGCAGCTGGGGGCTCTCCCTAGATACGCAGTATTTT.

The rearrangement uses TRBV4-1 and TRBJ2-3; 9 bases fit TRBD1. CDR3 length: 16 residues. V shed 2 bases and J 6 bases; nucleotides not matched to a gene: 9. Germline CDR1 and CDR2: MGHRA and YSYEKL. CDR3 loop: CASSQPMGQGLDTQYF. In nucleotides, the CDR3 is TGCGCCAGCAGCCAACCCATGGGACAGGGTCTTGATACGCAGTATTTT.

In DNA form, the CDR3 reads TGTGCCAGCAGCCGCAGACAGGGGAACAACAATGAGCAGTTCTTC. Amino acid sequence: CASSRRQGNNNEQFF. The chain carries TRBV5-6 and TRBJ2-1; 8 nucleotides match TRBD1. This CDR3 contains 15 residues. Germline trimming cut 4 bases from V and 5 bases from J; bases unmatched to any gene: 8. The V gene's germline CDR1 is SGHDT and CDR2 YYEEEE.

The sample holds a few counts of this clone. The gene calls are TRBV19 and TRBJ1-2, with 7 bases lining up with TRBD1. With 6 bases clipped from V and 2 bases from J, the junction kept 9 bases outside the gene matches. The CDR3 is 15 residues long. Germline assignment: CDR1 LNHDA and CDR2 SQIVND (reference sequence). The CDR3 sequence: CASRPSGQQNYGYTF. CDR3 nucleotides: TGTGCCAGTAGACCGTCGGGACAGCAGAACTATGGCTACACCTTC.

The V and J genes are TRBV28 and TRBJ2-3; a possible D gene is TRBD2 (6 bases). The CDR3 contains 15 residues. Germline values: CDR1 MDHEN, CDR2 SYDVKM. Trimming pared 6 bases from V and 5 bases from J, leaving 18 bases between. The CDR3 loop is CASREVGGVGDTQYF. CDR3 nucleotides: TGTGCCAGCAGGGAAGTCGGGGGTGTGGGAGATACGCAGTATTTT. Based on the CDR3 plus reference TRBV28 and TRBJ2-3, the full variable domain is DVKVTQSSRYLVKRTGEKVFLECVQDMDHENMFWYRQDPGLGLRLIYFSYDVKMKEKGDIPEGYSVSREKKERFSLILESASTNQTSMYLCASREVGGVGDTQYFGPGTRLTVL.

The chain is built from TRBV6-1 and TRBJ2-6; weak D call: TRBD2 (6 bases). CDR1 is MNHNS and CDR2 is SASEGT in the germline V gene. The CDR3 is 19 residues long. V dropped 4 bases and J dropped 0 bases, with 19 bases sitting between them. The CDR3 DNA reads TGTGCCAGCAGTGGAGTTTATGGGACTGGCAACTCTGGGGCCAACGTCCTGACTTTC. Protein sequence: CASSGVYGTGNSGANVLTF.

The genes are TRBV5-1 and TRBJ1-3; TRBD1 matches 9 bases. J gave up 8 bases and V 5 bases, and 11 bases lay outside the gene matches. The germline gives CDR1 SGHRS, CDR2 YFSETQ. The CDR3 is made up of 15 amino acids. The CDR3 sequence is CASRSRTGVVDTIYF. CDR3 nucleotides: TGCGCCAGCAGGAGTAGGACAGGGGTAGTAGACACCATATATTTT.

The count of this clone is one. This rearrangement joins TRBV11-2 to TRBJ2-3; no reliable D call. From germline, CDR1 is SGHAT and CDR2 FQNNGV. This CDR3 has 16 amino acids. Trimming shortened V by 0 bases and J by 2 bases, and 12 bases separated the two germline ends. The CDR3 sequence: CASSLDRGLYTDTQYF. The CDR3 DNA reads TGTGCCAGCAGCTTAGATAGAGGTTTATACACAGATACGCAGTATTTT.

This chain links TRBV9 with TRBJ1-1; weak D call: TRBD1 (5 bases). CDR1 is SGDLS and CDR2 is YYNGEE in the germline V gene. CDR3 size: 13 residues. V shed 5 bases and J shed 4 bases, with 12 bases lying between them. The CDR3 loop is CASSAGKGTEAFF. CDR3 nucleotides: TGTGCCAGCAGTGCAGGGAAGGGCACTGAAGCTTTCTTT. The full variable domain, rest sourced from reference TRBV9 and TRBJ1-1, is DSGVTQTPKHLITATGQRVTLRCSPRSGDLSVYWYQQSLDQGLQFLIQYYNGEERAKGNILERFSAQQFPDLHSELNLSSLELGDSALYFCASSAGKGTEAFFGQGTRLTVV.

The chain couples TRBV7-9 to TRBJ1-4, with 7 bases that match TRBD1. V shed 5 bases and J 7 bases; nucleotides not matched to a gene: 10. Looked up from germline, CDR1 is SEHNR and CDR2 is FQNEAQ (reference sequence). This CDR3 region has 15 residues. CDR3 bases: TGTGCCAGCAGCCGACCGGGACAGAAAGGTGAAAAACTGTTTTTT. It translates to CASSRPGQKGEKLFF.

This clone was counted once. The gene calls are TRBV5-4 and TRBJ2-1, with D possibly being TRBD2 (5 bases). V lost 2 bases and J lost 2, with 11 bases in between. CDR1 and CDR2 from the germline V gene are SGHNT and YYREEE (reference sequence). The CDR3 is 15 amino acids. CDR3 DNA sequence: TGTGCCAGCAGCTTAAACCTACTAGCCTACAATGAGCAGTTCTTC. Translated: CASSLNLLAYNEQFF. Based on the CDR3 plus reference TRBV5-4 and TRBJ2-1, the full variable domain is ETGVTQSPTHLIKTRGQQVTLRCSSQSGHNTVSWYQQALGQGPQFIFQYYREEENGRGNFPPRFSGLQFPNYSSELNVNALELDDSALYLCASSLNLLAYNEQFFGPGTRLTVL.

V is TRBV4-1 and J is TRBJ1-5; perhaps TRBD1 as D (6 bases). Germline CDR1 reads MGHRA; CDR2 reads YSYEKL. Trimming left V 2 bases short and J 2 bases short, with 13 bases between. The CDR3 consists of 16 residues. The CDR3 protein is CASSQSSGVGNQPQHF. As DNA, the CDR3 is TGCGCCAGCAGCCAATCCTCAGGGGTAGGCAATCAGCCCCAGCATTTT.

In this sample, this clone turned up a few times. J is TRBJ1-5 and V is TRBV28, with 7 bases matching TRBD1. Germline V gives CDR1 MDHEN, CDR2 SYDVKM. The CDR3 extends over 13 amino acids. The trim removed 7 bases at V and 4 bases at J, leaving 4 bases unmatched. The CDR3 region has the DNA TGTGCCAGCATCCACAGGGGTAATCAGCCCCAGCATTTT. It yields the protein CASIHRGNQPQHF. Filled out from reference TRBV28 and TRBJ1-5, the complete variable domain reads DVKVTQSSRYLVKRTGEKVFLECVQDMDHENMFWYRQDPGLGLRLIYFSYDVKMKEKGDIPEGYSVSREKKERFSLILESASTNQTSMYLCASIHRGNQPQHFGDGTRLSIL.

This rearrangement joins TRBV6-1 to TRBJ2-2; no definite D call. CDR3 length equals 13 residues. V lost 7 bases to trimming and J lost 4 bases, with 10 bases between them. Germline CDR1 and CDR2: MNHNS and SASEGT. CDR3 coding DNA: TGTGCCAGCACCGGTCAGGCCACCGGGGAGCTGTTTTTT. Translating it yields CASTGQATGELFF.

In nucleotides, the CDR3 is TGTGCCAGCAGCGAAGATCTAGCGGGGGGGATCACCGGGGAGCTGTTTTTT. It yields the protein CASSEDLAGGITGELFF. The chain combines TRBV7-2 with TRBJ2-2, with TRBD2 identical over 12 bases. The CDR3 extends over 17 amino acids. Unmatched junction bases numbered 8, after V lost 5 bases and J lost 4 bases. Germline assignment: CDR1 SGHTA and CDR2 FQGNSA.

The rearrangement links TRBV28 to TRBJ1-5; D is undetermined. The V end lost 3 bases, the J end lost 10 bases, and 10 bases lay between the germline ends. This CDR3 spans 12 amino acids. CDR1 is MDHEN, CDR2 SYDVKM, per germline. CDR3 region: CASSFTREPQHF. As DNA, the CDR3 is TGTGCCAGCAGTTTTACCCGAGAACCCCAGCATTTT.

This clone was seen only a few times. V gene TRBV11-3 combines with J gene TRBJ2-1; D may be TRBD2 (5 bases). Trimming cost V 4 bases and J 8 bases, with 18 bases left between them. CDR1 and CDR2 (germline): SGHNT, YENEEA. The CDR3 has 15 residues. CDR3 residues: CASSSIAQGGHEQFF. The CDR3 bases are TGTGCCAGCAGCTCAATAGCACAAGGCGGGCATGAGCAGTTCTTC.

This chain connects TRBV6-5 to TRBJ1-2; perhaps TRBD1 as D (6 bases). Germline lookup yields CDR1 MNHEY and CDR2 SVGAGI. The CDR3 covers 15 residues. V was clipped by 3 bases and J by 0 bases, with 11 bases between them. The CDR3 region has the DNA TGTGCCAGCAGTTATCGGGGGGCCTCTAACTATGGCTACACCTTC. Its protein is CASSYRGASNYGYTF.

The V gene is TRBV7-9, the J gene TRBJ1-5; D possibly corresponds to TRBD1 (6 bases). The CDR3 consists of 14 residues. The V gene lost 1 base and the J gene lost 2 bases, with 6 bases spanning the gap. The germline gives CDR1 SEHNR, CDR2 FQNEAQ (reference sequence). CDR3 DNA: TGTGCCAGCAGCTTAGGGACAGGCAATCAGCCCCAGCATTTT. It translates to CASSLGTGNQPQHF. The whole variable domain, remainder taken from reference TRBV7-9 and TRBJ1-5, is DTGVSQNPRHKITKRGQNVTFRCDPISEHNRLYWYRQTLGQGPEFLTYFQNEAQLEKSRLLSDRFSAERPKGSFSTLEIQRTEQGDSAMYLCASSLGTGNQPQHFGDGTRLSIL.